The 22 T cell receptor beta chains given below trace back to one sample, sequenced in a study of T cells in localized non-small cell lung cancer (dated by TCRdb to about 2020). Receptor libraries were prepared by the immunoSEQ multiplex PCR assay. TCRdb carries this immuneACCESS record with in-frame sequences only. Its versions omit some clonotypes, under half of them owing to an unresolved V gene in the studies checked, with the rest unexplained. The sample includes tens of thousands of clones, with around 90% observed a single time. The top ten clonotypes cover about 11% of the sample. Sample: peripheral blood mononuclear cells, taken before any cancer treatment. These receptors originate from a female donor older than 55 with stage II lung adenocarcinoma.

The CDR3 sequence: CASSRQGRNTEAFF. In DNA form, the CDR3 reads TGTGCCAGCAGTAGACAGGGGAGGAACACTGAAGCTTTCTTT. The chain carries TRBV6-5 and TRBJ1-1, with 8 bases aligning to TRBD1. The V gene's germline CDR1 is MNHEY and CDR2 SVGAGI. CDR3 size: 14 residues. Losses at the gene ends were 5 bases for V and 1 base for J; bases not matched to a gene: 3.

DNA for the CDR3: TGCGCCAGCAGCTTGGGACAGGGAGAGACCCAGTACTTC. Protein product: CASSLGQGETQYF. The rearrangement uses TRBV5-1 and TRBJ2-5, with 7 bases fitting TRBD1. The CDR3 contains 13 residues. V gave up 0 bases and J gave up 4 bases; unmatched junction bases: 0. Per germline, CDR1 SGHRS and CDR2 YFSETQ.

J is TRBJ2-7 and V is TRBV11-2, with TRBD2 matching over 13 bases. Germline V gene lookup returns CDR1 SGHAT and CDR2 FQNNGV. Trimming took 3 bases from V and 3 from J; bases not matched to a gene: 11. This CDR3 contains 18 residues. This chain's CDR3 is CASSLRGQLAGGHYEQYF. In nucleotides, the CDR3 is TGTGCCAGCAGCTTGAGGGGCCAACTAGCGGGAGGGCACTACGAGCAGTACTTC.

CDR3 amino acids: CASSLGQGQFF. CDR3 coding DNA: TGTGCCAGCAGTCTCGGACAGGGCCAGTTCTTC. The chain joins TRBV28 to TRBJ2-1; the match to TRBD1 covers 8 bases. The CDR3 totals 11 residues. The V gene's germline CDR1 is MDHEN and CDR2 SYDVKM. J lost 13 bases, V lost 5 bases, and 4 bases had no gene match.

The J gene is TRBJ2-1, the V gene TRBV28; no reliable D call. The CDR3 totals 12 residues. The V gene lost 6 bases and the J gene lost 4 bases, with 7 bases spanning the gap. Looked up from germline, CDR1 is MDHEN and CDR2 is SYDVKM. The CDR3 DNA reads as TGTGCCAGCAGCCTCTCTTACAATGAGCAGTTCTTC. This codes for CASSLSYNEQFF.

This chain uses TRBV6-5 with TRBJ2-3; 7 bases are shared with TRBD2. Germline values: CDR1 MNHEY, CDR2 SVGAGI. Losses at the gene ends were 0 bases for V and 7 bases for J; bases not matched to a gene: 7. This CDR3 region has 15 residues. CDR3 residues: CASSYSSSGGNTQYF. In DNA, the CDR3 is TGTGCCAGCAGTTACTCCTCTAGCGGTGGTAATACGCAGTATTTT.

V and J are TRBV7-9 and TRBJ2-1; D ambiguous. The CDR3 is 12 residues long. Trimming left V 5 bases short and J 7 bases short, with 9 bases between. Germline assignment: CDR1 SEHNR and CDR2 FQNEAQ (reference sequence). The CDR3 DNA reads TGTGCCAGCAGCCCCAGGACGAATGAGCAGTTCTTC. Translated, it gives CASSPRTNEQFF. The variable domain in full, with the rest retrieved from reference TRBV7-9 and TRBJ2-1, is DTGVSQNPRHKITKRGQNVTFRCDPISEHNRLYWYRQTLGQGPEFLTYFQNEAQLEKSRLLSDRFSAERPKGSFSTLEIQRTEQGDSAMYLCASSPRTNEQFFGPGTRLTVL.

V usage is TRBV15 and J usage is TRBJ1-6; 8 positions agree with TRBD1. The germline V gene has CDR1 LNHNV and CDR2 YYDKDF (reference sequence). Losses at the gene ends were 4 bases for V and 7 bases for J; bases not matched to a gene: 12. The CDR3 sequence is 17 residues long. CDR3 amino acids: CATSNIQGAFRNSPLHF. CDR3 sequence (DNA): TGTGCCACCAGCAACATCCAGGGGGCGTTTAGGAATTCACCCCTCCACTTT.

The rearrangement links TRBV2 to TRBJ1-1; D remains ambiguous. The CDR3 spans 13 residues. Trimming pared 2 bases from V and 1 base from J, leaving 5 bases between. Germline V gene data show CDR1 as SNHLY and CDR2 as FYNNEI. CDR3 in DNA: TGTGCCAGCAGTGAAAATACGAACACTGAAGCTTTCTTT. Its protein product is CASSENTNTEAFF.

The CDR3 nucleotides are TGCGCCAGCAGCCCAGAGCCCGGGACAGGGTCCTACAATGAGCAGTTCTTC. This gives the protein CASSPEPGTGSYNEQFF. The chain joins TRBV5-1 to TRBJ2-1; the match to TRBD1 covers 9 bases. The CDR3 contains 17 residues. After removal of 4 bases from V and 1 base from J, the junction contained 9 bases not matched to a gene. CDR1 is SGHRS, CDR2 YFSETQ, per germline.

This chain connects TRBV6-4 to TRBJ1-2, with 10 bases matching TRBD1. The germline V gene encodes CDR1 MRHNA and CDR2 SNTAGT. The CDR3 is made up of 15 amino acids. V trimming: 6 bases; J trimming: 8 bases; junction bases outside the gene matches: 12. This CDR3 is CASSRILTGGRGYTF. The CDR3 region has the DNA TGTGCCAGCAGCCGCATTTTGACAGGGGGCAGGGGCTACACCTTC.

V and J are TRBV14 and TRBJ2-3, with 7 nucleotides matching TRBD1. The CDR3 loop spans 16 amino acids. V lost 2 bases and J lost 3; bases outside the gene matches: 8. Looked up from germline, CDR1 is SGHDN and CDR2 is FVKESK. DNA for the CDR3: TGTGCCAGCAGCCAACGACAGGGTCTTGGTACAGATACGCAGTATTTT. Translating it yields CASSQRQGLGTDTQYF.

V is TRBV7-9 and J is TRBJ2-4, with TRBD1 as a possible D gene (6 bases). Trimming pared 4 bases from V and 0 bases from J, leaving 10 bases between. Per germline, CDR1 SEHNR and CDR2 FQNEAQ (reference sequence). The CDR3 has 15 residues. The CDR3 DNA sequence: TGTGCCAGCAGCTCCCTCAGGGGAGCCAAAAACATTCAGTACTTC. This sequence encodes CASSSLRGAKNIQYF.

V is TRBV5-1 and J is TRBJ2-5; the match to TRBD1 covers 11 bases. Germline lookup yields CDR1 SGHRS and CDR2 YFSETQ. The ends lost 3 bases at V and 1 base at J; junction bases unmatched: 2. The CDR3 length is 15 residues. CDR3 in amino acids: CASSWGTGGQETQYF. The DNA of the CDR3 is TGCGCCAGCAGCTGGGGGACAGGGGGCCAAGAGACCCAGTACTTC.

This rearrangement joins TRBV5-1 to TRBJ1-1; a possible D gene is TRBD1 (5 bases). CDR1 and CDR2 from the germline V gene are SGHRS and YFSETQ. The CDR3 has 18 residues. Trimming removed 1 base at V and 0 bases at J, with 19 bases between. The CDR3 here is CASSLWDPPRGMNTEAFF. The CDR3 nucleotides read TGCGCCAGCAGCTTGTGGGACCCCCCCCGGGGCATGAACACTGAAGCTTTCTTT.

This chain joins TRBV7-9 and TRBJ1-1; D gene unclear. The germline CDR1 and CDR2 sequences are SEHNR and FQNEAQ (reference sequence). This CDR3 has 13 residues. Trimming shortened V by 1 base and J by 3 bases, and 6 bases separated the two germline ends. The CDR3 DNA reads TGTGCCAGCAGCTTAGTAGTAGACACTGAAGCTTTCTTT. Amino acids: CASSLVVDTEAFF.

V and J are TRBV9 and TRBJ1-3; D not certain. The CDR3 is 14 residues long. Germline V CDR1 and CDR2: SGDLS, YYNGEE. The V and J ends lost 0 bases and 4 bases respectively, with 8 bases between them. DNA for the CDR3: TGTGCCAGCAGCGTAGTTGGGGAGGGAAACACCATATATTTT. Translating it yields CASSVVGEGNTIYF.

The chain has TRBV29-1 and TRBJ1-1; 10 bases map to TRBD1. The CDR3 is made up of 13 amino acids. After removal of 7 bases from V and 3 bases from J, the junction contained 5 bases not matched to a gene. Germline V CDR1 and CDR2: SQVTM, ANQGSEA. The CDR3 region is CSATGQGDTEAFF. The CDR3 DNA reads as TGCAGCGCGACTGGACAGGGGGACACTGAAGCTTTCTTT.

The chain has TRBV29-1 and TRBJ1-1, with D possibly being TRBD1 (6 bases). This CDR3 contains 15 residues. CDR1 and CDR2 (germline): SQVTM, ANQGSEA. The germline V and J ends were trimmed by 6 bases and 8 bases, with 25 bases remaining between them. In DNA form, the CDR3 reads TGCAGCGTCAACGGGGGGCCGGACGGGGTGAGAGAAGCTTTCTTT. Protein: CSVNGGPDGVREAFF.

The chain couples TRBV6-1 to TRBJ1-1; D possibly corresponds to TRBD1 (5 bases). Per the germline V gene, CDR1 is MNHNS and CDR2 is SASEGT. The V end lost 6 bases, the J end lost 1 base, and 9 bases lay between the germline ends. This CDR3 region has 13 residues. The CDR3 nucleotides are TGTGCCAGCAGGGTGACAGCGAACACTGAAGCTTTCTTT. The encoded protein is CASRVTANTEAFF.

The chain is built from TRBV4-1 and TRBJ1-4; tentative D call: TRBD1 (5 bases). V lost 0 bases and J lost 14, with 22 bases in between. The CDR3 contains 16 residues. From germline, CDR1 is MGHRA and CDR2 YSYEKL. The CDR3: CASSQEDARPLKGLFF. Written as DNA, the CDR3 is TGCGCCAGCAGCCAAGAAGACGCCAGGCCGTTGAAGGGGCTGTTTTTT.

The chain is built from TRBV7-2 and TRBJ1-1; 7 nucleotides align to TRBD1. The V gene's germline CDR1 is SGHTA and CDR2 FQGNSA. The CDR3 length is 13 residues. J was trimmed by 8 bases and V by 1 base; bases with no gene match: 4. As DNA, the CDR3 is TGTGCCAGCAGCTTAGTGGCCAGGGGGGAAGCTTTCTTT. The encoded protein is CASSLVARGEAFF.